The following is a TCR beta chain sequence with its context. Antigen specificity is unknown. This sample is part of a study of cytomegalovirus exposure and HLA in healthy donors. Study-wide background: Counted in an early data release were about 86 million unique TCRs from HLA-typed donors.

The PCR ran on 60 Vbeta and 13 Jbeta primers. Data came from immunoSEQ multiplex PCR; TCRdb stores just in-frame clones and leaves some out. The sample lists 170,000 or so clones; 77% were seen once. Study findings and constraints: It was only CMV serostatus that was available as immune exposure information. An ancestry cluster, one associated with Asian ancestry, reportedly showed fewer N-insertions than the approximately 650-donor mean in a later analysis. The CMV antigen specificity of a few CMV-associated chains was confirmed through in vitro analysis.

Sequenced sample: PBMCs. The TCR originated in a woman under 40 in good health and CMV-seronegative.

The CDR3 coding sequence is TGCGCCAGCAGCCCCCTGGGGGGGCCGGGACTAGCGGGGGTCGGTGAGCAGTTCTTC. This codes for CASSPLGGPGLAGVGEQFF. This rearrangement joins TRBV4-1 to TRBJ2-1, with 14 bases lining up with TRBD2. This CDR3 has 19 amino acids. V lost 4 bases, J lost 9 bases, and 17 bases stayed unmatched. Germline V CDR1 and CDR2: MGHRA, YSYEKL.